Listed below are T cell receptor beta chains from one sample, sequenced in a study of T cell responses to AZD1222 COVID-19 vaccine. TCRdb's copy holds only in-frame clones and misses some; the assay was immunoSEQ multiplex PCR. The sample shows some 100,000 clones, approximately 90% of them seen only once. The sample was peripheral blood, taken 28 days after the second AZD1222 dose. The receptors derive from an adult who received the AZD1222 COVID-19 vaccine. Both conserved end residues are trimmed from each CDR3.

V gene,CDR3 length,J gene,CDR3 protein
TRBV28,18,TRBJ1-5,ASSLLRIRDRGRGSQPQH
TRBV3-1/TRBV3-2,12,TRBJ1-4,ASSDGTVNEKLF
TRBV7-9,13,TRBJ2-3,ASSPGTSVTDTQY
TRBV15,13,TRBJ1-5,ATSRRETGIGAQH
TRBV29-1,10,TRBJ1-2,SVESRRDFYT
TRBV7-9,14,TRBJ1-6,ASSLGQGFFNSPLH
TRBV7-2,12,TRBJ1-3,ASSFVGTGNTIY
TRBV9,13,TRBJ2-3,ASSPRGGTSTEQY
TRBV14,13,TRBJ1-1,ASSQGGQGRSEAF
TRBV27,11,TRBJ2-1,ASREGTYNEQF
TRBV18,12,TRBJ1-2,ASSPPERYYGYT
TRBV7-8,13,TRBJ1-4,ASSLQAVANEKLF
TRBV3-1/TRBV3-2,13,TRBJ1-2,ASSQAATGYYGYT
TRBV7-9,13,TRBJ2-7,ASSSEAGPPYGQY